This T cell receptor beta chain was recovered during a study of cytomegalovirus exposure and HLA in healthy donors. The primer mix had 60 Vbeta and 13 Jbeta primers. The method was immunoSEQ multiplex PCR; TCRdb's version includes in-frame clones alone and lacks a portion of them. The sample yields about 200,000 clones, approximately 83% seen once. As regards this clone: Its antigen is still unknown.

Study conclusions and caveats: TCR beta V segments were, for the most part, productive about 87% or about 30% of the time in an earlier analysis. CMV serostatus was the sole immune exposure data available.

CDR1 is SGHVS and CDR2 is FNYEAQ in the germline V gene. This CDR3 comprises 13 residues. J is TRBJ2-1 and V is TRBV7-6, with D maybe TRBD1 (5 bases). The source of this sequence is a girl aged 5 to 17 in good health and CMV-seronegative. The specimen was PBMCs. The CDR3 region has the DNA TGTGCGACCGCTAGGGGTAACCTCAATGAGCAGTTCTTC. Translated, it gives CATARGNLNEQFF.